Shown below are 20 T cell receptor beta chains from a single sample sequenced in a study of blood T cell repertoires in COVID-19. TCRdb's table, derived via immunoSEQ multiplex PCR, lists solely in-frame clones and lacks some. The profile covers about 180,000 clones, with 86% appearing a single time and 7.5% to 10% taken by the ten largest. Material: PBMCs or T cells enriched from blood (not recorded which). These receptors all come from a woman between 25 and 40 years old who had recovered from COVID-19.

CDR3 nucleotide sequence: TGTGCCAGTAGTTTATCGGGGGCCAACGTCCTGACTTTC. This encodes CASSLSGANVLTF. The chain combines TRBV19 with TRBJ2-6; D not certain. The V gene lost 5 bases and the J gene lost 4 bases, with 6 bases spanning the gap. Looked up from germline, CDR1 is LNHDA and CDR2 is SQIVND (reference sequence). The CDR3 runs to 13 residues.

This rearrangement joins TRBV10-3 to TRBJ1-3, with D maybe TRBD1 (6 bases). The CDR3 sequence is 14 residues long. CDR1 is ENHRY and CDR2 is SYGVKD in the germline V gene. V was clipped by 4 bases and J by 4 bases, with 11 bases between them. CDR3 in DNA: TGTGCCATCAGTGCGGGGGGCGACGGAAACACCATATATTTT. Translating it yields CAISAGGDGNTIYF.

The chain is built from TRBV29-1 and TRBJ2-3; 10 bases fit TRBD2. Germline trimming cut 6 bases from V and 2 bases from J; bases unmatched to any gene: 8. CDR1 is SQVTM and CDR2 is ANQGSEA in the germline V gene. The CDR3 covers 15 residues. As DNA, the CDR3 is TGCAGCGTGAGCGCCGGGACTAGCGACACAGATACGCAGTATTTT. As protein: CSVSAGTSDTDTQYF.

V gene TRBV9 combines with J gene TRBJ1-3; 8 bases map to TRBD1. The CDR3 contains 14 residues. With V trimmed by 4 bases and J by 4 bases, 4 bases remained unmatched. Germline CDR1 reads SGDLS; CDR2 reads YYNGEE. CDR3 residues: CASSKWTGGNTIYF. The CDR3 bases are TGTGCCAGCAGCAAATGGACAGGGGGAAACACCATATATTTT.

The gene calls are TRBV7-8 and TRBJ1-5; 9 bases align to TRBD1. Germline loops: CDR1 SGHVS, CDR2 FQNEAQ. This CDR3 is built from 15 residues. The trim removed 5 bases at V and 2 bases at J, leaving 4 bases unmatched. The DNA of the CDR3 is TGTGCCAGCAGCGAGGGACAGGGAGGCAATCAGCCCCAGCATTTT. It is translated as CASSEGQGGNQPQHF.

This clone has only a few counts. The genes are TRBV5-4 and TRBJ2-7, with a weak D call TRBD2 (5 bases). In germline, CDR1 is SGHNT, CDR2 YYREEE (reference sequence). The length of the CDR3 is 13 residues. The V end lost 5 bases, the J end lost 7 bases, and 16 bases lay between the germline ends. In DNA, the CDR3 is TGTGCCAGCAGTTCCTCGGGGAGTGGAGAGCAGTACTTC. Encoded protein: CASSSSGSGEQYF.

This clone occurred once. The V and J genes are TRBV15 and TRBJ1-1; 11 nucleotides match TRBD1. Germline V gene data show CDR1 as LNHNV and CDR2 as YYDKDF (reference sequence). V shed 0 bases, J shed 3 bases, and the junction held 9 bases outside the gene matches. This CDR3 has 18 residues. The CDR3 bases are TGTGCCACCAGCAGAGATCTATTGGACAGGGGGCCTGACACTGAAGCTTTCTTT. Its translation: CATSRDLLDRGPDTEAFF.

The V gene is TRBV14, the J gene TRBJ1-2; tentative D call: TRBD1 (6 bases). The V and J ends lost 0 bases and 7 bases respectively, with 18 bases between them. The CDR3 runs to 16 residues. CDR1 and CDR2 from the germline V gene are SGHDN and FVKESK. As DNA, the CDR3 is TGTGCCAGCAGCCAAGAGGCGGATTGGGGGCTACTTGGCTACACCTTC. Amino acids: CASSQEADWGLLGYTF. Full variable domain (rest looked up from reference TRBV14 and TRBJ1-2): EAGVTQFPSHSVIEKGQTVTLRCDPISGHDNLYWYRRVMGKEIKFLLHFVKESKQDESGMPNNRFLAERTGGTYSTLKVQPAELEDSGVYFCASSQEADWGLLGYTFGSGTRLTVV.

The chain has TRBV6-1 and TRBJ2-1; 8 bases line up with TRBD1. Trimming at V came to 3 bases and at J to 4 bases, leaving 5 bases not matched to a gene. Germline values: CDR1 MNHNS, CDR2 SASEGT. The CDR3 extends over 15 amino acids. The CDR3, as DNA: TGTGCCAGCAGTGATTACGGACAGGGATACAATGAGCAGTTCTTC. Residues: CASSDYGQGYNEQFF.

This rearrangement joins TRBV19 to TRBJ1-1; TRBD1 might be the D (6 bases). The CDR3 sequence is 13 residues long. Trimming cost V 3 bases and J 6 bases, with 11 bases left between them. In germline, CDR1 is LNHDA, CDR2 SQIVND (reference sequence). CDR3 sequence (DNA): TGTGCCAGTAGTATTGCGGGGGCAGCTGAAGCTTTCTTT. Translation gives CASSIAGAAEAFF.

The chain links TRBV25-1 to TRBJ1-1, with D perhaps matching TRBD1 (5 bases). The CDR3 contains 14 residues. Germline V gene data show CDR1 as MGHDK and CDR2 as SYGVNS. Trimming removed 3 bases at V and 6 bases at J, with 14 bases between. CDR3 DNA sequence: TGTGCCAGCAGTGAGGATGTAGGGGTCGCTGAAGCTTTCTTT. Protein sequence: CASSEDVGVAEAFF.

V and J are TRBV29-1 and TRBJ2-1; 9 positions agree with TRBD1. Germline CDR1 is SQVTM and CDR2 is ANQGSEA. The CDR3 runs to 14 residues. The V segment lost 6 bases and the J segment 4 bases; nucleotides outside the gene matches: 7. The CDR3: CSVHGTGPYNEQFF. CDR3 coding DNA: TGCAGCGTACACGGGACAGGGCCATACAATGAGCAGTTCTTC.

The chain joins TRBV7-2 to TRBJ1-2; weak D call: TRBD1 (5 bases). Germline V gene data show CDR1 as SGHTA and CDR2 as FQGNSA. Between the trimmed V and J ends, which lost 5 bases and 4 bases, there was a span of 20 bases. The CDR3 runs to 16 residues. Here the CDR3 reads CASSVPGGGVGYGYTF. The CDR3 DNA reads TGTGCCAGCAGCGTACCTGGGGGAGGGGTTGGCTATGGCTACACCTTC. Supplemented by reference TRBV7-2 and TRBJ1-2, the full variable domain reads GAGVSQSPSNKVTEKGKDVELRCDPISGHTALYWYRQSLGQGLEFLIYFQGNSAPDKSGLPSDRFSAERTGGSVSTLTIQRTQQEDSAVYLCASSVPGGGVGYGYTFGSGTRLTVV.

This clone came up a few times. This rearrangement joins TRBV21-1 to TRBJ2-7; the D segment call TRBD1 is taken from the table without a DNA check. TRBV21-1 represents a pseudogene. The CDR3 is 12 amino acids. CDR3: CATLPSTAEQYF. In nucleotides, the CDR3 is TGTGCCACCCTTCCTTCGACAGCCGAGCAGTACTTC.

J is TRBJ2-1 and V is TRBV27, with 13 nucleotides matching TRBD2. The CDR3 loop spans 15 amino acids. The V and J ends lost 6 bases and 9 bases, in that order; junction bases with no gene match: 8. The germline V gene encodes CDR1 MNHEY and CDR2 SMNVEV (reference sequence). CDR3 sequence (DNA): TGTGCCAGCAGCCCGGGACTAGCGGGATTCAGTGAGCAGTTCTTC. It is translated as CASSPGLAGFSEQFF.

The chain links TRBV4-1 to TRBJ2-7; D may be TRBD1 (5 bases). Trimming removed 0 bases from V and 2 bases from J, with 11 bases in between. The CDR3 runs to 15 residues. Germline values: CDR1 MGHRA, CDR2 YSYEKL. CDR3 nucleotide sequence: TGCGCCAGCAGCCAAGAAAAAAGGGGCACCTACGAGCAGTACTTC. This translates into CASSQEKRGTYEQYF.

The V call is TRBV2, the J call TRBJ2-4, with D tentatively TRBD1 (5 bases). The germline CDR1 and CDR2 sequences are SNHLY and FYNNEI. Trimming stripped 5 bases from V and 3 bases from J, with 8 bases between. The length of the CDR3 is 13 residues. The CDR3 is CASSKDSKNIQYF. The DNA of the CDR3 is TGTGCCAGCAGTAAAGACAGCAAAAACATTCAGTACTTC. Filled out from reference TRBV2 and TRBJ2-4, the complete variable domain reads EPEVTQTPSHQVTQMGQEVILRCVPISNHLYFYWYRQILGQKVEFLVSFYNNEISEKSEIFDDQFSVERPDGSNFTLKIRSTKLEDSAMYFCASSKDSKNIQYFGAGTRLSVL.

This chain connects TRBV7-9 to TRBJ1-3; D is unclear. The CDR3 contains 16 residues. The germline CDR1 and CDR2 sequences are SEHNR and FQNEAQ (reference sequence). Trimming removed 2 bases from V and 1 base from J, with 12 bases in between. In DNA, the CDR3 is TGTGCCAGCAGCTTAACCTCCGAGGTTTCTGGAAACACCATATATTTT. It translates to CASSLTSEVSGNTIYF.

V gene TRBV15 combines with J gene TRBJ2-5; 12 bases line up with TRBD1. This CDR3 spans 16 amino acids. V gave up 3 bases and J gave up 5 bases; unmatched junction bases: 7. CDR1 and CDR2 from the germline V gene are LNHNV and YYDKDF (reference sequence). For the CDR3, the DNA is TGTGCCACCAGCAGCAACCGGGACAGGGGGCGCGAGACCCAGTACTTC. This sequence encodes CATSSNRDRGRETQYF.

V is TRBV7-9 and J is TRBJ1-2, with 9 bases matching TRBD1. V trimming: 5 bases; J trimming: 4 bases; junction bases outside the gene matches: 2. CDR3 length: 13 amino acids. Looked up from germline, CDR1 is SEHNR and CDR2 is FQNEAQ (reference sequence). CDR3 DNA sequence: TGTGCCAGCAGCCGACAGGGGGGCTATGGCTACACCTTC. Protein: CASSRQGGYGYTF. Combining the CDR3 with reference TRBV7-9 and TRBJ1-2 gives the whole variable domain DTGVSQNPRHKITKRGQNVTFRCDPISEHNRLYWYRQTLGQGPEFLTYFQNEAQLEKSRLLSDRFSAERPKGSFSTLEIQRTEQGDSAMYLCASSRQGGYGYTFGSGTRLTVV.